Listed below are T cell receptor beta chains from one sample, sequenced in a study of CD8 T cells in ankylosing spondylitis. MiXCR, run by TCRdb on the 5' RACE reads, gives a single entry per CDR3 protein. The sample has 200,000 to 250,000 distinct CDR3 sequences, more than 5.5% seen once. The sequenced sample was blood, either unsorted or a sorted T cell fraction (not recorded which). These receptors all come from a male donor with ankylosing spondylitis. CDR3s include the opening cysteine and the closing phenylalanine or tryptophan. A D gene is named only where the DNA matches it firmly. Clone size is shown for a subset of rows, as once, few, many or a class of expanded clone.

TRBJ2-1 10 TRBV10-3 - - TGTGCCACTTTAAGCGGTCAGCAGTTCTTC CATLSGQQFF
TRBJ2-7 14 TRBV27 - many TGTGCCAGCAGTTTAGGCAGGGGCCGGCACGAGCAGTACTTC CASSLGRGRHEQYF
TRBJ2-3 15 TRBV11-2 - few TGTGCCAGCAGCTTGGGGGGAAGGGGGTCAGATACGCAGTATTTT CASSLGGRGSDTQYF
TRBJ2-5 15 TRBV27 TRBD1 - TGTGCCAGCAGTCCAGGGGTTGGGACAGGGGGTGTCCAGTACTTC CASSPGVGTGGVQYF
TRBJ2-4 13 TRBV7-9 TRBD1 few TGTGCCAGCAGCCGTCCAGGGGGAAACATTCAGTACTTC CASSRPGGNIQYF
TRBJ2-2 16 TRBV4-3 - many TGCGCCAGCAGCCAAGATCGGGCCGGAAACACCGGGGAGCTGTTTTTT CASSQDRAGNTGELFF
TRBJ2-5 16 TRBV7-8 - many TGTGCCAGCAGCTCCCCTGGGGGCGGGGGAGGAGAGACCCAGTACTTC CASSSPGGGGGETQYF
TRBJ1-2 15 TRBV28 - many TGTGCCAGCAGTTCCTCCCCTTTAGGCGGGTATGGCTACACCTTC CASSSSPLGGYGYTF
TRBJ2-1 14 TRBV30 - many TGTGCCTGGAGAATGCGGGGACCCTACAATGAGCAGTTCTTC CAWRMRGPYNEQFF
TRBJ2-2 13 TRBV12-3/TRBV12-4 TRBD1 many TGTGCCAGCGGATCAGGGGGATCCGGGGAGCTGTTTTTT CASGSGGSGELFF
TRBJ2-1 16 TRBV27 TRBD2 - TGTGCCAGCAGTCCAGGACTAGCGGGAGTTGGCAATGAGCAGATCTTC CASSPGLAGVGNEQIF
TRBJ2-7 15 TRBV6-1 - many TGTGCCAGCAGTGAAGGGGTTAGAAAGTCCTACGAGCAGTACTTC CASSEGVRKSYEQYF
TRBJ1-1 15 TRBV4-3 - many TGCGCCAGCAGCCAAGGGCAGGAGGGATACACTGAAGCTTTCTTT CASSQGQEGYTEAFF
TRBJ2-3 13 TRBV29-1 - many TGCAGCGTCGTACGAGGTAGCACAGATACGCAGTATTTT CSVVRGSTDTQYF
TRBJ2-7 15 TRBV4-3 - many TGCGCCAGCAGCCAAGGGGCCAGCCTAACCTACGAGCAGTACTTC CASSQGASLTYEQYF
TRBJ1-5 14 TRBV5-6 - many TGTGCCAGCAGCTACTCCAGGGGAAATCAGCCCCAGCATTTT CASSYSRGNQPQHF
TRBJ2-7 11 TRBV29-1 - many TGCAGCGTTGCTGGTAATTACGAGCAGTACTTC CSVAGNYEQYF
TRBJ2-3 18 TRBV21-1 - many TGTGCCAGCAGCAAAAGATATTATAAACACCCCGATTCAGATACGCAGTATTTT CASSKRYYKHPDSDTQYF
TRBJ2-1 11 TRBV5-1 TRBD2 many TGCGCCAGCAGTACTAGCGGGCAGCAGTTCTTC CASSTSGQQFF
TRBJ2-7 16 TRBV7-9 - many TGTGCCAGCAGCCCTCCAAACAGGGTGGAGTCCTACGAGCAGTACTTC CASSPPNRVESYEQYF